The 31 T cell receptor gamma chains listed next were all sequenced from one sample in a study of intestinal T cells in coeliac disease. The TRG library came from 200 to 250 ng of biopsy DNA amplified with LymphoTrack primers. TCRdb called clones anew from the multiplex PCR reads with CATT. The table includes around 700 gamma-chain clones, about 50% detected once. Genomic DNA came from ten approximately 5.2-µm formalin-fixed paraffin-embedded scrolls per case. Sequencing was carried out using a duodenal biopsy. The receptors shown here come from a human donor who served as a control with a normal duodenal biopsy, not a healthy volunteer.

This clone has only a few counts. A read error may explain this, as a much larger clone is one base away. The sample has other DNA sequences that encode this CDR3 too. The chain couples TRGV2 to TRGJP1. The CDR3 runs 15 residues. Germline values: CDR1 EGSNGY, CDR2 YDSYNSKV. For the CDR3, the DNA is TGTGCCACCTGGGACGGGCGTGCCACTGGTTGGTTCAAGATATTC. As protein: CATWDGRATGWFKIF.

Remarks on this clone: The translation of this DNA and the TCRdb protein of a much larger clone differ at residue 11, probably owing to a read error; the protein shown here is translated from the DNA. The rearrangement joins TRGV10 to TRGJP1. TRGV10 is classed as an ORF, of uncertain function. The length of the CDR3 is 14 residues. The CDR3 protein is CAAWDYEDNWLKIF. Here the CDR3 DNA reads TGTGCTGCGTGGGATTATGAGGATAATTGGCTCAAGATATTT.

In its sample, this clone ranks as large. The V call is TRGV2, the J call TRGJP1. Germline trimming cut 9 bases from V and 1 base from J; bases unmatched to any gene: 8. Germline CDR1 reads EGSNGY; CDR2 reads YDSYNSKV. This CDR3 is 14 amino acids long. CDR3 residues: CATRGSTTGWFKIF. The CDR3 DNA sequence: TGTGCCACCCGGGGGAGTACCACTGGTTGGTTCAAGATATTT.

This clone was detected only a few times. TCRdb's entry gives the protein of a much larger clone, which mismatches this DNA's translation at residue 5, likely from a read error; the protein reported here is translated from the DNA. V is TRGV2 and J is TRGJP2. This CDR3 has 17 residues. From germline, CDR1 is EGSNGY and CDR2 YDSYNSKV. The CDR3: CATWNGLKNSSDWIKTF. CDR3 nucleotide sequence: TGTGCCACCTGGAACGGGCTGAAAAATAGTAGTGATTGGATCAAGACGTTT.

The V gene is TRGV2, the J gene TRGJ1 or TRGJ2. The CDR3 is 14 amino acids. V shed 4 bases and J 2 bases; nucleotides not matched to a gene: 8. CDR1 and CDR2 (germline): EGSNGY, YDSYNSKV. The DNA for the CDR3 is TGTGCCACCTGGGATGCGGGGCATTATTATAAGAAACTCTTT. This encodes CATWDAGHYYKKLF.

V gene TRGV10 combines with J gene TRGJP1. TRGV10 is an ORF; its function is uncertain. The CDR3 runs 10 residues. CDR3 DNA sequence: TGTGCCCTAGGTGGTTGGTTCAAGATATTT. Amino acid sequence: CALGGWFKIF.

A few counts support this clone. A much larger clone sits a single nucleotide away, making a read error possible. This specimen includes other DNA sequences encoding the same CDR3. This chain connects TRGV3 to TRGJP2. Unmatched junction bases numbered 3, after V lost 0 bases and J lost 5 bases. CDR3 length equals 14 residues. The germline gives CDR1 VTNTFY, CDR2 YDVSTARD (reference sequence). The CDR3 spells CATWDRGSDWIKTF. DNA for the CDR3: TGTGCCACCTGGGACAGGGGCAGTGATTGGATCAAGACGTTT.

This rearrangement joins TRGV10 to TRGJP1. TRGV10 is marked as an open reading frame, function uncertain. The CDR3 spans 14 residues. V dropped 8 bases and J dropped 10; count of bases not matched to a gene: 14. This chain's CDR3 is CAAWDLSSDWFKIF. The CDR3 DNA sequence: TGTGCTGCGTGGGATTTATCGAGTGATTGGTTCAAGATATTT.

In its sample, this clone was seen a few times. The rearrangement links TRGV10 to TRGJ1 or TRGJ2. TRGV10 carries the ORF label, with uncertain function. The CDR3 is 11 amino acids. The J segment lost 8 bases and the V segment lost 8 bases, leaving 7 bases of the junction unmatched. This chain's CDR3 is CAAWIFNKKLF. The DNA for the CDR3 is TGTGCTGCGTGGATTTTCAATAAGAAACTCTTT.

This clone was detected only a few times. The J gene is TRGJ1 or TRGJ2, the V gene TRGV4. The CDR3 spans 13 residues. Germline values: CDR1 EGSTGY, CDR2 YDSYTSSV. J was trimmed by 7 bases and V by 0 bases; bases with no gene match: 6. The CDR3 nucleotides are TGTGCCACCTGGGATGGGTCCTTATATAAGAAACTCTTT. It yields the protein CATWDGSLYKKLF.

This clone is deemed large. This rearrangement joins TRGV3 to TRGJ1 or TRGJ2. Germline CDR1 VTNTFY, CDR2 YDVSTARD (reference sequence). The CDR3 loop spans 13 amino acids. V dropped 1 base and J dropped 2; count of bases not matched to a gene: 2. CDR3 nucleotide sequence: TGTGCCACCTGGGACAGATATTATTATAAGAAACTCTTT. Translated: CATWDRYYYKKLF.

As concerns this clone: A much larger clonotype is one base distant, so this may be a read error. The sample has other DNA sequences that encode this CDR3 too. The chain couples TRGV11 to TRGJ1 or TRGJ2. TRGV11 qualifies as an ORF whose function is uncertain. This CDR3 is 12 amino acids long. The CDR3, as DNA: TGTGCCTGCGCCGCCGGGTATTATAAGAAACTCTTC. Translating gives CACAAGYYKKLF.

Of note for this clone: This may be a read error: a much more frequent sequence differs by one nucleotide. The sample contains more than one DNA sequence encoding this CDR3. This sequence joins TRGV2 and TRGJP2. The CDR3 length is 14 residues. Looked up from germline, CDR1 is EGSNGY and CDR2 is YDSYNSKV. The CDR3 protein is CATWENSSDWIKTF. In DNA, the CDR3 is TGCGCCACCTGGGAGAATAGTAGTGATTGGATCAAGACGTTT.

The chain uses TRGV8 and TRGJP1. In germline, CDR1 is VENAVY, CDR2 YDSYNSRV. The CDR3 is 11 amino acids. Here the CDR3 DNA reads TGTGCACCTGGGGATGGTTGGTTCAAGATATTT. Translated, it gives CAPGDGWFKIF.

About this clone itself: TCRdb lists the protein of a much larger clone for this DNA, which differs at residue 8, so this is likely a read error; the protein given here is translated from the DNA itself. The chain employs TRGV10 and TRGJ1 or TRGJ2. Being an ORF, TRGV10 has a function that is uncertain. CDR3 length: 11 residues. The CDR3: CAAWVRYRKLF. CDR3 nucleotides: TGTGCTGCGTGGGTGAGGTATAGGAAACTCTTT.

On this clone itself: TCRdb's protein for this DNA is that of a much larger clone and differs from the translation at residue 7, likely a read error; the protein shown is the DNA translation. Here the CDR3 reads CATWDRPGKLF. CDR3 DNA: TGTGCCACCTGGGACAGGCCCGGGAAACTCTTT. This chain connects TRGV3 to TRGJ1 or TRGJ2. CDR1 is VTNTFY, CDR2 YDVSTARD, per germline (reference sequence). The CDR3 is 11 residues long. V dropped 0 bases and J dropped 12; count of bases not matched to a gene: 5.

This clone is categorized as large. The CDR3 DNA follows: TGTGCCACCTGGGACGGACCACAGCCTTATAATTATTATAAGAAACTCTTT. Translated, it gives CATWDGPQPYNYYKKLF. This chain connects TRGV2 to TRGJ1 or TRGJ2. With 1 base clipped from V and 1 base from J, the junction kept 13 bases outside the gene matches. CDR1 and CDR2 from the germline V gene are EGSNGY and YDSYNSKV. The length of the CDR3 is 17 residues.

The CDR3 DNA reads as TGTGCCACCTGGGACGGTATCGAATTATATAAGAAACTCTTT. Protein product: CATWDGIELYKKLF. The chain couples TRGV3 to TRGJ1 or TRGJ2. The CDR3 sequence is 14 residues long. V trimming: 3 bases; J trimming: 7 bases; junction bases outside the gene matches: 12. In germline, CDR1 is VTNTFY, CDR2 YDVSTARD (reference sequence).

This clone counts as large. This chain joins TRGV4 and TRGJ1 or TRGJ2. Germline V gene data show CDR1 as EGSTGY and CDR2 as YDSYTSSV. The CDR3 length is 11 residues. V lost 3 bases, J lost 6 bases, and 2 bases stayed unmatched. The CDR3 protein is CATWDRYKKLF. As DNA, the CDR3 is TGTGCCACCTGGGATCGTTATAAGAAACTCTTT.

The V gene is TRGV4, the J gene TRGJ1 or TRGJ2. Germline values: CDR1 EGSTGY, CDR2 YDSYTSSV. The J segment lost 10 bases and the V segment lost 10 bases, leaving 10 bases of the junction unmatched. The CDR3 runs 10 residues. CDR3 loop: CATQFIKKLF. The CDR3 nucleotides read TGTGCCACGCAATTTATAAAGAAACTCTTT.

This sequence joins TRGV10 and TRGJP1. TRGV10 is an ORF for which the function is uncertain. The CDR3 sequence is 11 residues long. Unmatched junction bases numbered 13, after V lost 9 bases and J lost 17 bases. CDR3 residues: CAACHGGSKIF. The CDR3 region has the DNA TGTGCTGCGTGCCATGGGGGTTCAAAGATATTT.

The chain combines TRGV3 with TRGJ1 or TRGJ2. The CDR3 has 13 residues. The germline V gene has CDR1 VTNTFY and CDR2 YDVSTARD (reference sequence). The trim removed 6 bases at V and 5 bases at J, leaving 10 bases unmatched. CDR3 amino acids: CATWTAAHYKKLF. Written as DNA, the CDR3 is TGTGCCACCTGGACAGCCGCTCATTATAAGAAACTCTTT.

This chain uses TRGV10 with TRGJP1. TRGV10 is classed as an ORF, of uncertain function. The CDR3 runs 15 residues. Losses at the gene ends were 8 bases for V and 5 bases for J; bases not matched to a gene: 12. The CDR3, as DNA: TGTGCTGCGTGGGACTACAAACCTACTGGTTGGTTCAAGATATTT. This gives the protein CAAWDYKPTGWFKIF.

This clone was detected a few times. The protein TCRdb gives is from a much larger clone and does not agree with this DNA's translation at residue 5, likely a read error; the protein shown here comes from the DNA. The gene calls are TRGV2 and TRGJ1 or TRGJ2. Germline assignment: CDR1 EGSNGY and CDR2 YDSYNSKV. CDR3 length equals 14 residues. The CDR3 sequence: CATWNGHPYYKKLF. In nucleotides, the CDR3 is TGTGCCACCTGGAACGGGCATCCTTATTATAAGAAACTCTTT.

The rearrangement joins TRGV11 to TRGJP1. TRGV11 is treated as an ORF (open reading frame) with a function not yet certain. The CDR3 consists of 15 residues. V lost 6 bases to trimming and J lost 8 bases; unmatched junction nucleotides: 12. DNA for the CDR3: TGTGCCTGCTGGATTGAGGCACAGGCGGGTTGGTTCAAGATATTT. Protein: CACWIEAQAGWFKIF.

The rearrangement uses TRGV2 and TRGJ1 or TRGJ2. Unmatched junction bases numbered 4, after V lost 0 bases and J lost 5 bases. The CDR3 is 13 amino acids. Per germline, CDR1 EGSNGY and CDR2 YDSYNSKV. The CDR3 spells CATWDGRNYKKLF. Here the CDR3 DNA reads TGTGCCACCTGGGACGGGCGGAATTATAAGAAACTCTTT.

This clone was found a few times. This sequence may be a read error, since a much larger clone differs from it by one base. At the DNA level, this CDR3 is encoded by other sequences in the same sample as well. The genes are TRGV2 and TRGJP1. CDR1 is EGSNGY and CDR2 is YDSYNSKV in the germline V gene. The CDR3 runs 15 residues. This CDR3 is CATWDGRATGWFKIF. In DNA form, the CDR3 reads TGTGCCACCTGGGACGGGCGTGCCACCGGTTGGTTCAAGATATTT.

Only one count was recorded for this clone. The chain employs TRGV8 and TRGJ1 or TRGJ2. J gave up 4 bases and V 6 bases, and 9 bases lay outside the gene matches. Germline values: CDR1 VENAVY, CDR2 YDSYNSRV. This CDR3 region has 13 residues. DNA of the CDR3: TGTGCCACCTGGCTTCCAGGCTATTATAAGAAACTCTTT. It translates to CATWLPGYYKKLF.

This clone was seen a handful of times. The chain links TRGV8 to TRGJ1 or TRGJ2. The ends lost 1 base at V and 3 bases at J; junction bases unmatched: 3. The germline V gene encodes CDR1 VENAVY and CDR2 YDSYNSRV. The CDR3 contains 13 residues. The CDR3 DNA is TGTGCCACCTGGGATAGTCTTTATTATAAGAAACTCTTT. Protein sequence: CATWDSLYYKKLF.

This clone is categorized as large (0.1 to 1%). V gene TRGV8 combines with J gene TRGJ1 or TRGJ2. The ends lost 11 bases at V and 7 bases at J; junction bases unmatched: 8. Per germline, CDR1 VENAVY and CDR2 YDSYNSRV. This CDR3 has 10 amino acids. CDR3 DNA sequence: TGTGCCAATAACTCCTATAAGAAACTCTTT. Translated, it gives CANNSYKKLF.

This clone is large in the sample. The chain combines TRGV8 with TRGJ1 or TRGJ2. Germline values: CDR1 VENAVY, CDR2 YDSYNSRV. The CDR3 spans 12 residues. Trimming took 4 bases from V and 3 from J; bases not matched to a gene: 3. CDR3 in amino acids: CATWESYYKKLF. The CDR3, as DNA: TGTGCCACCTGGGAGTCTTATTATAAGAAACTCTTT.